This T cell receptor (beta chain) was observed in a study of breast tumors, draining lymph nodes, adjacent tissues. TCRdb re-called the multiplex PCR reads through MiXCR, storing one row per CDR3 protein. This table holds over 200,000 distinct CDR3 sequences, nearly 35% found once. Axillary draining lymph nodes of breast cancer patients supplied the node samples. The CDR3 runs 14 residues. V trimming: 7 bases; J trimming: 10 bases; junction bases outside the gene matches: 8. Germline CDR1 reads PRHDT; CDR2 reads FYEKMQ (reference sequence). Study-wide points: Tumor repertoires ranked between lymph nodes and nontumor tissue in diversity, with V and J gene preferences. The lymph node origin of tumor T cells was framed as consistent with a hypothesis, not demonstrated. Findings are consistent with lymph node origin and intratumoral expansion of most tumor T cells.

This clonotype was picked up many times. Its antigen remains unknown. The sample consisted of axillary lymph node tissue. This clonotype was obtained from a female donor with breast cancer. Some clones in this sample may be carry-over from other donors' samples. The chain employs TRBV13 and TRBJ1-6; 9 nucleotides align to TRBD1. As DNA, the CDR3 is TGTGCCAGCACCCGGACAGGGGTTGGGTCACCCCTCCACTTT. Residues: CASTRTGVGSPLHF.